The entry that follows covers one TCR beta chain sequence. No antigen is known for it. Germline V gene lookup returns CDR1 LNHDA and CDR2 SQIVND (reference sequence). Deletions cut 5 bases from V and 10 bases from J, with 11 bases between. The CDR3 is 11 residues long. The source of the sample is a study of Ad26.COV2.S vaccination and SARS-CoV-2 variants. Broader study findings: In vaccinated individuals, spike-specific CD8+ and CD4+ T cell responses reportedly displayed substantial breadth.

Treatment noted: 19 received Ad26.COV2.S at low or high dose, single or two shots; 5 received placebo; per-sample allocation not given. Each sample was drawn 63 days after the first injection (of vaccine or placebo). The method was immunoSEQ multiplex PCR; TCRdb's version includes in-frame clones alone and lacks a portion of them. The sample has some 410,000 clones, roughly 90% seen once. The sample was peripheral blood, taken in a trial of Ad26.COV2.S vaccine versus placebo. This clonotype originated in a person between 18 and 59 years old who received the Ad26.COV2.S COVID-19 vaccine or a placebo. The J gene is TRBJ1-2, the V gene TRBV19; possibly TRBD1 for D (5 bases). CDR3 coding DNA: TGTGCCAGTAGTGCAGACAGTCTCTACACCTTC. Translating gives CASSADSLYTF.